Sequencing of this T cell receptor beta chain was carried out in a study of blood T cell repertoires in COVID-19. Across the study: Specimens from acute and convalescent COVID-19 originated in the United States, Italy and Spain. PBMCs, B-cell-depleted T cells, or T cells were the source of the cDNA or gDNA that made up the material.

Germline CDR1 and CDR2: KGHSH and LQKENI. CDR3 size: 13 residues. The V and J ends lost 1 base and 6 bases respectively, with 9 bases between them. How the authors handled the data: Reference gene primer amplification yielded estimated nucleated cell counts. Data came from immunoSEQ multiplex PCR; TCRdb stores just in-frame clones and leaves some out. The DNA was the basis for D and trimming; V, J and clone size are from that table. The repertoire holds approximately 71,000 clones, with more than 75% as singletons. The table lists this clone with a few counts. The same CDR3 is also encoded by other DNA sequences in this sample.

The TCR was taken from a woman of 80 years or more with acute or convalescent COVID-19. The sample was peripheral blood. This rearrangement joins TRBV18 to TRBJ1-2; tentatively, D is TRBD1 (5 bases). Here the CDR3 reads CASSPRGGDGYTF. CDR3 nucleotides: TGTGCCAGCTCACCACGTGGAGGGGATGGCTACACCTTC.